This T cell receptor (beta chain) was profiled in a study of blood T cell repertoires in COVID-19. Study in general: The United States, Italy and Spain supplied acute and convalescent COVID-19 samples. T cells, B-cell-depleted T cells, or PBMCs provided the cDNA or gDNA that served as material.

In the authors' methods: Reference gene primer amplification gave estimated nucleated cell counts. Measured with immunoSEQ multiplex PCR; TCRdb has only the in-frame clones, and not every one. Clone size and V and J calls were adopted from that table, with D and trimming inferred from the DNA. This sample has under 200,000 clones, with about nine tenths found just once. Patients at the Seattle site were enrolled during active infection and followed longitudinally. From germline, CDR1 is WNHNN and CDR2 SYGVQD (reference sequence). V lost 4 bases, J lost 6 bases, and 10 bases lay in between. The CDR3 sequence is 13 residues long.

The TCR comes from a woman aged 55-70 years with COVID-19, enrolled during active disease. What was sequenced was peripheral blood. This chain uses TRBV10-1 with TRBJ1-5, with D possibly TRBD1 on 5 matching bases. The CDR3 DNA reads TGCGCCAGCAGTGTAGGGGTGGGTCAGCCCCAGCATTTT. It specifies CASSVGVGQPQHF.